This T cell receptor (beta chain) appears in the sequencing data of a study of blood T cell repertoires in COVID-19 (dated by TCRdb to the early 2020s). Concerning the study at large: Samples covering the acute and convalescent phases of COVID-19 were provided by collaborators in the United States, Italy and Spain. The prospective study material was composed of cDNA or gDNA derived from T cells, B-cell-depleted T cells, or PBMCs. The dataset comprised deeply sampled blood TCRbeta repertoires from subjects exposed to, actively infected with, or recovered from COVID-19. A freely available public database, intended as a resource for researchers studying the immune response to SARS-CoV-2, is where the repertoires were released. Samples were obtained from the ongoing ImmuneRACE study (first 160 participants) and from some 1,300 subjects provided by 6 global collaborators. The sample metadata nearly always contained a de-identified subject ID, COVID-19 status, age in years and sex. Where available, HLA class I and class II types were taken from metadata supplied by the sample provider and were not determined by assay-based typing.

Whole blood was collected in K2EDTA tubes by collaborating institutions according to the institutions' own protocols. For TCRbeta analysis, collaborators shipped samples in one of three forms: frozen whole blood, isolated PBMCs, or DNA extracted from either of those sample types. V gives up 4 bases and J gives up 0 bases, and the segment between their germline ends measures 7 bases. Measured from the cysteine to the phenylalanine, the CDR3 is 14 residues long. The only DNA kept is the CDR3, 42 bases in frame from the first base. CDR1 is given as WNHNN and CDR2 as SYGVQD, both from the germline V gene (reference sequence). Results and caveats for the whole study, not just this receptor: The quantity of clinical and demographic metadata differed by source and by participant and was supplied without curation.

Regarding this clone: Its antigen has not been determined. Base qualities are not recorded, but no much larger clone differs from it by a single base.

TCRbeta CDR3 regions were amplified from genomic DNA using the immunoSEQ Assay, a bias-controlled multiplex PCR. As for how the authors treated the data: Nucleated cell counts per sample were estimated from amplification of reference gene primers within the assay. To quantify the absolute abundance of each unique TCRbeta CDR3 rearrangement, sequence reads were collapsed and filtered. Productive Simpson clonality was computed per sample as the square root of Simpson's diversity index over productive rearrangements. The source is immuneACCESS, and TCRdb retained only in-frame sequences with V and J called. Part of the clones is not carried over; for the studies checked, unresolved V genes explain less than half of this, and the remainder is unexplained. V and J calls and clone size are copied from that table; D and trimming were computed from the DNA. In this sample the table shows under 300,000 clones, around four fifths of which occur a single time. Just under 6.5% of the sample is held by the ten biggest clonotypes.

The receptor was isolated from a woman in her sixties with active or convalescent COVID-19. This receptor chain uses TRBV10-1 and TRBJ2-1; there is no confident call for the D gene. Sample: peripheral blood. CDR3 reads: CASSAFSSYNEQFF. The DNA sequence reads TGCGCCAGCAGTGCTTTCAGCTCCTACAATGAGCAGTTCTTC.